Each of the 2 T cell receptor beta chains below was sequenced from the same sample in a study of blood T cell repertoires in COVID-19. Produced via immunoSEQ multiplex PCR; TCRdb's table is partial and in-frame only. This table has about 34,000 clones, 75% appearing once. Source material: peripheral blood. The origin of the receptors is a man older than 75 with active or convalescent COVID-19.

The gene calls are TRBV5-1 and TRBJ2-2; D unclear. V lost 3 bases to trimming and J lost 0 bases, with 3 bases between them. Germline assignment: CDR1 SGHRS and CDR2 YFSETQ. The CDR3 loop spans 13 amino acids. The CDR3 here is CASSYTNTGELFF. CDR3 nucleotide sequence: TGCGCCAGCAGCTATACGAACACCGGGGAGCTGTTTTTT. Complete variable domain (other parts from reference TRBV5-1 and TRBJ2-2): KAGVTQTPRYLIKTRGQQVTLSCSPISGHRSVSWYQQTPGQGLQFLFEYFSETQRNKGNFPGRFSGRQFSNSRSEMNVSTLELGDSALYLCASSYTNTGELFFGEGSRLTVL.

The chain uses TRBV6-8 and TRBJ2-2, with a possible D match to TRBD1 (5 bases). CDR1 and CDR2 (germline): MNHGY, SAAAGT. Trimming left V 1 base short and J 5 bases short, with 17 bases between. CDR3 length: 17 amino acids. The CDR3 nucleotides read TGTGCCAGCAGTTACTGTCAGGGAATAGATTGTACCGGGGAGCTGTTTTTT. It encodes CASSYCQGIDCTGELFF.